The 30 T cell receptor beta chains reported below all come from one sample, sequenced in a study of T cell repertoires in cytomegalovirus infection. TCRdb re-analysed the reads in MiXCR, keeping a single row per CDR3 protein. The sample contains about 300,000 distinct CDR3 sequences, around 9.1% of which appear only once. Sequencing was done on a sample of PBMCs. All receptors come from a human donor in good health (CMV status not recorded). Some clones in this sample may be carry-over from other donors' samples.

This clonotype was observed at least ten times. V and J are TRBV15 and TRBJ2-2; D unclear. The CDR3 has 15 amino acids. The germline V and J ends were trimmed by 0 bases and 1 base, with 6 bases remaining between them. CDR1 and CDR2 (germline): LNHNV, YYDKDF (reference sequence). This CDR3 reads CATSRESWNTGELFF. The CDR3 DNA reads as TGTGCCACCAGCAGAGAATCATGGAACACCGGGGAGCTGTTTTTT.

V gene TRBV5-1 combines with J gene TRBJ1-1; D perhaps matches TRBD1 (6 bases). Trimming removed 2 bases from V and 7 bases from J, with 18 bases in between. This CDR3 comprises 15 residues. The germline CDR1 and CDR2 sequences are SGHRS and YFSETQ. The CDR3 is CASSFVGQKGGEAFF. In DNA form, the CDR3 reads TGCGCCAGCAGCTTCGTCGGACAGAAGGGTGGTGAAGCTTTCTTT.

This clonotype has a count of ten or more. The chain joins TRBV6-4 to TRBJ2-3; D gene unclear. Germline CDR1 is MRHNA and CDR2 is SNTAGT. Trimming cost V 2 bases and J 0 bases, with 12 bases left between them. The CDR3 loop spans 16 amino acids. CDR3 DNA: TGTGCCAGCAGTGACGTCGTGGCGATGAGCACAGATACGCAGTATTTT. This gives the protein CASSDVVAMSTDTQYF.

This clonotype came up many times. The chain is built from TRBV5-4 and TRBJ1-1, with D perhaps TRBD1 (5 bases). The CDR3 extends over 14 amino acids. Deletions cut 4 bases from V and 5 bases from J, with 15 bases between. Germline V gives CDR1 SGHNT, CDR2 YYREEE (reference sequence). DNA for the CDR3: TGTGCCAGCAGCCCCGGCGGGGGAAGGACTGAAGCTTTCTTT. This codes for CASSPGGGRTEAFF.

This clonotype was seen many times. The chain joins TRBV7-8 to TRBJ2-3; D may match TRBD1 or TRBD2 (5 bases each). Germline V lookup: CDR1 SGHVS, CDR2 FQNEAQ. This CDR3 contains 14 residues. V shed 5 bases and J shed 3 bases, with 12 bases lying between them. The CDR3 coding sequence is TGTGCCAGCAGCCGGGGCAGGGAAACAGATACGCAGTATTTT. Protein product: CASSRGRETDTQYF.

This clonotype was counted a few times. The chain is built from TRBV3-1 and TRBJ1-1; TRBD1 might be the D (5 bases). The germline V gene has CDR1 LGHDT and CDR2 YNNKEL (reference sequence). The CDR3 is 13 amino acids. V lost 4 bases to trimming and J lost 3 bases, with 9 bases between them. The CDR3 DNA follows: TGTGCCAGCAGCCGAGGGGATCACACTGAAGCTTTCTTT. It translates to CASSRGDHTEAFF.

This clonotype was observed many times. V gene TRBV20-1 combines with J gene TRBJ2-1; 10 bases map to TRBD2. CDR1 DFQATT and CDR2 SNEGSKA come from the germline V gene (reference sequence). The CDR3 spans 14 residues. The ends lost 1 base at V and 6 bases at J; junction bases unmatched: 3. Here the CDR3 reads CSARGLAGANEQFF. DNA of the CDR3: TGCAGTGCTAGAGGGCTAGCGGGGGCCAATGAGCAGTTCTTC.

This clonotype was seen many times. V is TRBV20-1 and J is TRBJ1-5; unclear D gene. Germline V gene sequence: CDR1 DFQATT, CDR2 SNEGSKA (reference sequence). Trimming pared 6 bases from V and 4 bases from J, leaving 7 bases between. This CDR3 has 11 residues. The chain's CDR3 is CSAEGNQPQHF. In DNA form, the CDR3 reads TGCAGTGCGGAGGGAAATCAGCCCCAGCATTTT.

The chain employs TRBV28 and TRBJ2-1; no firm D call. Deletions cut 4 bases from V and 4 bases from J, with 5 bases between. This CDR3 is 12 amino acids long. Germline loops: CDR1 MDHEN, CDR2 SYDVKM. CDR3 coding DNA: TGTGCCAGCAGTTGGGGATACAATGAGCAGTTCTTC. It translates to CASSWGYNEQFF.

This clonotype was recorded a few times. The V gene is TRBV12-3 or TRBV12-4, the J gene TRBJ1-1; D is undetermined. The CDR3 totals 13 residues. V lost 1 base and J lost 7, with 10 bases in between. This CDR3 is CASSLGAPNEAFF. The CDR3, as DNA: TGTGCCAGCAGTTTAGGGGCGCCGAATGAAGCTTTCTTT.

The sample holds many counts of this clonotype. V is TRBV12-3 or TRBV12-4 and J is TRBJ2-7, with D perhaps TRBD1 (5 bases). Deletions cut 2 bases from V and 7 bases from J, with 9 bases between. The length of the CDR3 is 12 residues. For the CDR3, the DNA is TGTGCCAGCAGTTTATCAGGGTGGGAGCAGTACTTC. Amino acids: CASSLSGWEQYF.

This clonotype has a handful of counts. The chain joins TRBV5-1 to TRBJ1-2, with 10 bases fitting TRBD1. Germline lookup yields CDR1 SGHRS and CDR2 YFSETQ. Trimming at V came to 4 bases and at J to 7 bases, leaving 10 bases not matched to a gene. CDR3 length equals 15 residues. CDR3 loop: CASSDERTGGVGYTF. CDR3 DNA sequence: TGCGCCAGCAGCGACGAACGGACAGGGGGGGTTGGCTACACCTTC.

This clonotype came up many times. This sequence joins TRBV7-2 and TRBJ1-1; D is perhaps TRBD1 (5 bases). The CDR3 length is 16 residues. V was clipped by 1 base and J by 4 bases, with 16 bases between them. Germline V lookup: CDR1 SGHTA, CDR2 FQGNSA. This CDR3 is CASSLGPGGEGTEAFF. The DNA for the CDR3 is TGTGCCAGCAGCTTAGGTCCGGGGGGTGAAGGCACTGAAGCTTTCTTT. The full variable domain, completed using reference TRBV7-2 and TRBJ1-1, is GAGVSQSPSNKVTEKGKDVELRCDPISGHTALYWYRQSLGQGLEFLIYFQGNSAPDKSGLPSDRFSAERTGGSVSTLTIQRTQQEDSAVYLCASSLGPGGEGTEAFFGQGTRLTVV.

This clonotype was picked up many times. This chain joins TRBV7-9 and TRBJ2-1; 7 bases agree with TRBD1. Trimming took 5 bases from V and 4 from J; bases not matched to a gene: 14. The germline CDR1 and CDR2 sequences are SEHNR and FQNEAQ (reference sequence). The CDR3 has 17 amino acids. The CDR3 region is CASSPNPGTVAYNEQFF. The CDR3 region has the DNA TGTGCCAGCAGCCCGAACCCCGGGACAGTCGCATACAATGAGCAGTTCTTC.

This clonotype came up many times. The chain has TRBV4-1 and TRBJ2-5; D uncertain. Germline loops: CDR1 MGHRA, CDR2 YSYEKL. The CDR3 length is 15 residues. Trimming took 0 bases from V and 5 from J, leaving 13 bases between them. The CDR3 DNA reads TGCGCCAGCAGCCAAGATTATCGAGGCTATGAGACCCAGTACTTC. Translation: CASSQDYRGYETQYF.

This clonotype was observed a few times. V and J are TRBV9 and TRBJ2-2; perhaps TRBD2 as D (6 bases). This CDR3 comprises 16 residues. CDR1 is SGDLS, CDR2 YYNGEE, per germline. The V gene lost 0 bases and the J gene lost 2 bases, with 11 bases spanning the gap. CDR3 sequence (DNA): TGTGCCAGCAGCGTAGGAGCGGGTCTAAACACCGGGGAGCTGTTTTTT. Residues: CASSVGAGLNTGELFF.

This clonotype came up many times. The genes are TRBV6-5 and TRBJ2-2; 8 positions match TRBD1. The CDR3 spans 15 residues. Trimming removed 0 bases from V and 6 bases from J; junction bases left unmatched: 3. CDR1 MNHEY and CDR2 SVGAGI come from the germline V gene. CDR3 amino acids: CASSYSMTGAGELFF. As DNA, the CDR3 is TGTGCCAGCAGTTACTCGATGACAGGGGCCGGGGAGCTGTTTTTT.

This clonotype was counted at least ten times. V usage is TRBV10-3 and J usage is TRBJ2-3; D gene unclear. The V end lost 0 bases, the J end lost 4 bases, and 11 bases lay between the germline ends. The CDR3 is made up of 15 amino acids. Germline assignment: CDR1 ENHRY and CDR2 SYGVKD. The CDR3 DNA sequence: TGTGCCATCAGTGAGTCGCGGCAGGATGCAGATACGCAGTATTTT. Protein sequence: CAISESRQDADTQYF.

In DNA form, the CDR3 reads TGTGCCAGCAGCTCGGGACAGCCTAGGGTCTATGGCTACACCTTC. This gives the protein CASSSGQPRVYGYTF. The V and J genes are TRBV12-3 or TRBV12-4 and TRBJ1-2; 7 bases align to TRBD1. The CDR3 totals 15 residues. J lost 4 bases, V lost 6 bases, and 11 bases had no gene match.

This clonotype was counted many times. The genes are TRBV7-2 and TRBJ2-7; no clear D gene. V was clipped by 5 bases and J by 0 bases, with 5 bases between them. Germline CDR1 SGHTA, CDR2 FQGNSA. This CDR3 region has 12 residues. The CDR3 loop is CASSPPSYEQYF. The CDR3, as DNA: TGTGCCAGCAGCCCCCCCTCCTACGAGCAGTACTTC. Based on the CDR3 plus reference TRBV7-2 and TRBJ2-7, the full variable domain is GAGVSQSPSNKVTEKGKDVELRCDPISGHTALYWYRQSLGQGLEFLIYFQGNSAPDKSGLPSDRFSAERTGGSVSTLTIQRTQQEDSAVYLCASSPPSYEQYFGPGTRLTVT.

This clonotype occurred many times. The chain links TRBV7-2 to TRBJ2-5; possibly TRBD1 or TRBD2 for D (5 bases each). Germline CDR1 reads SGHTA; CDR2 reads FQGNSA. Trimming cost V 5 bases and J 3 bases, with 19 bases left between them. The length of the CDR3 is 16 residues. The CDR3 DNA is TGTGCCAGCAGCCCCTACGGGACCACGGAAAAAGAGACCCAGTACTTC. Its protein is CASSPYGTTEKETQYF.

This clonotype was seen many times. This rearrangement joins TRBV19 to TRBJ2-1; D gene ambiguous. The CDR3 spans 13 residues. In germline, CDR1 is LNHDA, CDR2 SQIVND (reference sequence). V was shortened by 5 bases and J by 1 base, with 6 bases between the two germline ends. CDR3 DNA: TGTGCCAGTAGTGCGGATTCCTACAATGAGCAGTTCTTC. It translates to CASSADSYNEQFF.

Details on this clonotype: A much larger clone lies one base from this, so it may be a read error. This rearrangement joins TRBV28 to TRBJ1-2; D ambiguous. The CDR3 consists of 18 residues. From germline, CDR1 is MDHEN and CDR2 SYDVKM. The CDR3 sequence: CANSLPLRNRVSGYGYTF. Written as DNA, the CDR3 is TGTGCCAACAGTTTACCACTCCGAAACAGAGTTTCAGGCTATGGCTACACCTTC.

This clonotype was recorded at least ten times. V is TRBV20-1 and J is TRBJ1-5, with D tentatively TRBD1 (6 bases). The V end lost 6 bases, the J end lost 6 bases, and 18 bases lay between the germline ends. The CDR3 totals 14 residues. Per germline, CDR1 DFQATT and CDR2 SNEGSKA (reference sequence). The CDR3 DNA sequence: TGCAGTGCCGAGGAAGGGGGAGTGGGTCAGCCCCAGCATTTT. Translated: CSAEEGGVGQPQHF.

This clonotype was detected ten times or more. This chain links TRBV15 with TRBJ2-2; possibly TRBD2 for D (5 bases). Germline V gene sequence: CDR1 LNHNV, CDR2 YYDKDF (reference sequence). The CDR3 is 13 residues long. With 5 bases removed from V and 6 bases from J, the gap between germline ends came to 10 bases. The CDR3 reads CATSFGVPGELFF. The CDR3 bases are TGTGCCACCAGCTTCGGGGTACCCGGGGAGCTGTTTTTT.

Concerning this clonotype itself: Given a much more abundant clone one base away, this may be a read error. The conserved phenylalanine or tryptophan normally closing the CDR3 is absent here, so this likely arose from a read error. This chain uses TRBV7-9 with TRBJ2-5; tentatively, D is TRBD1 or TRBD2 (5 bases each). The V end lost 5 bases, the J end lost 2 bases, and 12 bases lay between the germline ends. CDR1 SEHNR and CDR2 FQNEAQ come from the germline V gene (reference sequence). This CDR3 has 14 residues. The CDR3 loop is CASSLRDGQETQYS. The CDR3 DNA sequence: TGTGCCAGCAGCCTCCGGGACGGGCAAGAGACCCAGTACTCC.

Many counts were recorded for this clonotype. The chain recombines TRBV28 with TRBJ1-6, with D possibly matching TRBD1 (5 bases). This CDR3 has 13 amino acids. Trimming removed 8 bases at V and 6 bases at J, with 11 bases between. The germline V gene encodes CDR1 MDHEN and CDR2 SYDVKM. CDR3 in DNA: TGTGCCAGCTGGTCAGGGATTAATTCACCCCTCCACTTT. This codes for CASWSGINSPLHF.

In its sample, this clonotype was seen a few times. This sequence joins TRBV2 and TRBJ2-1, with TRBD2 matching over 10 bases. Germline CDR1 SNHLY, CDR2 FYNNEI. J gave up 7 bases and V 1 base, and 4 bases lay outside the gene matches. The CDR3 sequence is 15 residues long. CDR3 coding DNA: TGTGCCAGCAGTGAAGGGACTAGCGGCCTTAATGAGCAGTTCTTC. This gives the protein CASSEGTSGLNEQFF.

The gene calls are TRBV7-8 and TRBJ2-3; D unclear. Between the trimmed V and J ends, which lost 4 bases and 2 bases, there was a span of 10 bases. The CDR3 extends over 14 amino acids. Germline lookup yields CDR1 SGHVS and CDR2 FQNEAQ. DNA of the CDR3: TGTGCCAGCAGCTCCGACCCATACACAGATACGCAGTATTTT. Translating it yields CASSSDPYTDTQYF.

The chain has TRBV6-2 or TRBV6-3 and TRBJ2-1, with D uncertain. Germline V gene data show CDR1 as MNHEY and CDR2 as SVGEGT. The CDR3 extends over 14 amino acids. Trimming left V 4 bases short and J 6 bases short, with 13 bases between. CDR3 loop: CASSSFGPANEQFF. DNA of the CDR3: TGTGCCAGCAGTTCCTTCGGACCTGCCAATGAGCAGTTCTTC.